This T cell receptor beta chain is drawn from a study of CD8 T cells in Susac syndrome (dated by TCRdb to the late 2010s). For the wider study: Repertoire sequencing was used to test whether CD8+ T cell activation and differentiation in Susac syndrome was antigen driven. The clonality of the CD8+ T cell repertoire was compared across 12 healthy donors, around 14 Susac syndrome patients and under 18 multiple sclerosis patients. Results and caveats for the whole study, not just this receptor: The number of individuals in the TCR sequencing and HLA analysis was recognized as being relatively small.

High-throughput TCR beta sequencing profiled peripheral blood CD8+ and CD4+ T cells from healthy donors, Susac syndrome patients and multiple sclerosis patients. Treatment-naive patients with stable or active relapsing-remitting disease fulfilling revised McDonald criteria were used as multiple sclerosis controls. Bulk CD8+ and CD4+ T cells were purified magnetically by negative isolation, whereas CD8+ TEMRA cells were enriched by FACS. Blood was drawn into EDTA tubes, processed within 24 hours, and PBMCs were isolated by density gradient centrifugation. PBMCs intended for TCR sequencing were cryopreserved in liquid nitrogen and were subsequently thawed in a 37 degrees C water bath. The sorted or isolated CD4+, CD8+ and CD8+ TEMRA cells had a purity of 90% or higher. RNA was extracted with the RNeasy kit and about 0.5 to 1 ug was reverse transcribed using random hexamers. The immunoSEQ multiplex PCR assay, covering 54 Vbeta and 13 Jbeta segments, was used to amplify TCR beta CDR3 regions. PCR amplification bias was corrected by using a synthetic template baseline for primer optimization and computational correction. The paper's processing steps were these. Reads were annotated to V, D and J genes according to IMGT and were analyzed with immunoSEQ Analyzer, with only productive sequences retained. Clonality was computed as one minus Shannon entropy normalized by log2 of the number of productive unique sequences. For each patient and control, public and private clones were evaluated within the 100 most prevalent clones. Susac-specific clones were defined as absent from healthy and MS cohorts, about 1,100 published viral clones and other ImmuneACCESS disease sequences. The raw public data were reprocessed by TCRdb itself: fastp quality trimming at Q25, MiXCR clonotype calling, in-frame beta chains only. A single entry per CDR3 protein holds the most common genes and DNA from its merged rows. TCRdb's processing, not the authors' own work, is the source of the V and J calls. The sample table records about 280,000 distinct CDR3 sequences; 85% of these occur just once. The ten largest clones capture over 0.09% of the sample.

From the germline V gene, CDR1 is SQVTM and CDR2 is ANQGSEA. The CDR3 covers 11 residues, taking in both the cysteine and the phenylalanine. The DNA shown is the 33-base CDR3, in frame from base 1. This clonotype was observed a single time. Its binding antigen is unknown. Per-nucleotide qualities are absent, and no much larger clonotype sits a single base away. Evidence from one read is weak. The TCR originated in a human donor with multiple sclerosis. Sequencing was carried out using CD8+ T cells from PBMCs. Here the chain combines TRBV29-1 and TRBJ2-1, with a weak D call of TRBD1 (5 bases match). The DNA reads TGCAGAGCTACAAAGGGGAATGAGCAGTTCTTC. Its coded protein is CRATKGNEQFF.